This entry lists 10 T cell receptor beta chains sequenced from one sample in a study of regulatory T cells in long-lasting Graves disease. Arm-PCR of CDR3 regions with iRepertoire HTBI primers generated TCR beta libraries. TCRdb called the multiplex PCR reads again in MiXCR, with one record for every CDR3 protein. The data hold roughly 510,000 distinct CDR3 sequences, with 16% observed a single time. Time point denoted: newly diagnosed GD, antithyroid drugs for less than 3 months. There was RNA extracted from PBMCs, and the TCR library was made from it. This sample also appeared in a second study, on T cells in Graves' hyperthyroidism and ophthalmopathy.

The sequences come from peripheral blood mononuclear cells (PBMCs), collected at new diagnosis, from a patient treated with antithyroid drugs. Receptors originate from a young man with Graves disease.

Only a few counts were recorded for this clonotype. The chain employs TRBV6-2 or TRBV6-3 and TRBJ1-1, with 8 bases matching TRBD1. CDR3 length: 15 amino acids. V was pared by 6 bases and J by 3 bases, with 9 bases of the junction left unmatched. The germline gives CDR1 MNHEY, CDR2 SVGEGT. The DNA of the CDR3 is TGTGCCAGCAGCAACACAGGGGGTAGGGACACTGAAGCTTTCTTT. This sequence encodes CASSNTGGRDTEAFF.

This clonotype was seen at least ten times. V is TRBV15 and J is TRBJ2-7; 9 bases fit TRBD1. This CDR3 contains 15 residues. Unmatched junction bases numbered 5, after V lost 3 bases and J lost 2 bases. Per the germline V gene, CDR1 is LNHNV and CDR2 is YYDKDF (reference sequence). This CDR3 is CATSREGQGTYEQYF. The CDR3 nucleotides read TGTGCCACCAGCAGGGAGGGACAGGGAACCTACGAGCAGTACTTC.

This clonotype was picked up many times. The rearrangement uses TRBV20-1 and TRBJ2-1, with D perhaps matching TRBD1 or TRBD2 (5 bases each). The ends were cut back, 4 bases at V and 10 bases at J, with 14 bases in the middle. CDR1 is DFQATT and CDR2 is SNEGSKA in the germline V gene (reference sequence). The CDR3 is 12 residues long. The CDR3 DNA is TGCAGTGCTACCGGGACCAGTCTCGAGCAGTTCTTC. The encoded protein is CSATGTSLEQFF.

This clonotype was seen ten or more times. The V and J genes are TRBV7-2 and TRBJ2-1; 9 nucleotides line up with TRBD1. Germline V gene data show CDR1 as SGHTA and CDR2 as FQGNSA. This CDR3 has 15 residues. Trimming at V came to 5 bases and at J to 7 bases, leaving 9 bases not matched to a gene. This CDR3 is CASSHTGGVYNEQFF. The CDR3 nucleotides read TGTGCCAGCAGCCACACAGGGGGCGTCTATAATGAGCAGTTCTTC.

This clonotype came up a few times. V usage is TRBV7-8 and J usage is TRBJ2-1; perhaps TRBD2 as D (5 bases). This CDR3 comprises 17 residues. V lost 8 bases, J lost 0 bases, and 20 bases lay in between. Germline V CDR1 and CDR2: SGHVS, FQNEAQ. CDR3 in DNA: TGTGCCAGCGCATCCTTTCGAGCGGTTCTCTCCTACAATGAGCAGTTCTTC. Protein: CASASFRAVLSYNEQFF. Supplemented by reference TRBV7-8 and TRBJ2-1, the full variable domain reads GAGVSQSPRYKVAKRGQDVALRCDPISGHVSLFWYQQALGQGPEFLTYFQNEAQLDKSGLPSDRFFAERPEGSVSTLKIQRTQQEDSAVYLCASASFRAVLSYNEQFFGPGTRLTVL.

V gene TRBV28 combines with J gene TRBJ1-5; the D is unclear. V lost 10 bases, J lost 3 bases, and 10 bases lay in between. This CDR3 has 12 residues. CDR1 and CDR2 (germline): MDHEN, SYDVKM. CDR3 region: CATRTLNQPQHF. DNA for the CDR3: TGTGCCACCCGGACCCTCAATCAGCCCCAGCATTTT.

This clonotype was counted between two and nine times. The V call is TRBV20-1, the J call TRBJ2-1; 8 nucleotides line up with TRBD2. The V gene end was trimmed by 4 bases and the J gene end by 4 bases; junction bases not matched to a gene: 3. Per the germline V gene, CDR1 is DFQATT and CDR2 is SNEGSKA (reference sequence). This CDR3 is built from 13 residues. In DNA form, the CDR3 reads TGCAGTGCTAATGCGGGAGGTTACAATGAGCAGTTCTTC. The encoded protein is CSANAGGYNEQFF.

This chain joins TRBV7-3 and TRBJ2-2; D remains ambiguous. Germline V gene data show CDR1 as SGHTA and CDR2 as FQGTGA. V was trimmed by 5 bases and J by 7 bases, leaving 11 bases between them. This CDR3 contains 13 residues. Here the CDR3 DNA reads TGTGCCAGCAGCCCCATCCCGGGCGGGGAGCTGTTTTTT. It translates to CASSPIPGGELFF.

This chain links TRBV20-1 with TRBJ2-5; tentative D call: TRBD2 (5 bases). The DNA end favors TRBJ2-7, so the J call may be wrong. The CDR3 length is 13 residues. CDR1 and CDR2 from the germline V gene are DFQATT and SNEGSKA (reference sequence). CDR3 amino acids: CSARPTGIYEQYF. The DNA for the CDR3 is TGCAGTGCTAGACCTACCGGGATTTACGAGCAGTACTTC.

The genes are TRBV2 and TRBJ1-3; D remains unclear. Trimming pared 5 bases from V and 4 bases from J, leaving 12 bases between. The germline gives CDR1 SNHLY, CDR2 FYNNEI. The CDR3 has 14 amino acids. CDR3 DNA sequence: TGTGCCAGCAGTCAGGAGGTACGAGGAAACACCATATATTTT. Translation: CASSQEVRGNTIYF.